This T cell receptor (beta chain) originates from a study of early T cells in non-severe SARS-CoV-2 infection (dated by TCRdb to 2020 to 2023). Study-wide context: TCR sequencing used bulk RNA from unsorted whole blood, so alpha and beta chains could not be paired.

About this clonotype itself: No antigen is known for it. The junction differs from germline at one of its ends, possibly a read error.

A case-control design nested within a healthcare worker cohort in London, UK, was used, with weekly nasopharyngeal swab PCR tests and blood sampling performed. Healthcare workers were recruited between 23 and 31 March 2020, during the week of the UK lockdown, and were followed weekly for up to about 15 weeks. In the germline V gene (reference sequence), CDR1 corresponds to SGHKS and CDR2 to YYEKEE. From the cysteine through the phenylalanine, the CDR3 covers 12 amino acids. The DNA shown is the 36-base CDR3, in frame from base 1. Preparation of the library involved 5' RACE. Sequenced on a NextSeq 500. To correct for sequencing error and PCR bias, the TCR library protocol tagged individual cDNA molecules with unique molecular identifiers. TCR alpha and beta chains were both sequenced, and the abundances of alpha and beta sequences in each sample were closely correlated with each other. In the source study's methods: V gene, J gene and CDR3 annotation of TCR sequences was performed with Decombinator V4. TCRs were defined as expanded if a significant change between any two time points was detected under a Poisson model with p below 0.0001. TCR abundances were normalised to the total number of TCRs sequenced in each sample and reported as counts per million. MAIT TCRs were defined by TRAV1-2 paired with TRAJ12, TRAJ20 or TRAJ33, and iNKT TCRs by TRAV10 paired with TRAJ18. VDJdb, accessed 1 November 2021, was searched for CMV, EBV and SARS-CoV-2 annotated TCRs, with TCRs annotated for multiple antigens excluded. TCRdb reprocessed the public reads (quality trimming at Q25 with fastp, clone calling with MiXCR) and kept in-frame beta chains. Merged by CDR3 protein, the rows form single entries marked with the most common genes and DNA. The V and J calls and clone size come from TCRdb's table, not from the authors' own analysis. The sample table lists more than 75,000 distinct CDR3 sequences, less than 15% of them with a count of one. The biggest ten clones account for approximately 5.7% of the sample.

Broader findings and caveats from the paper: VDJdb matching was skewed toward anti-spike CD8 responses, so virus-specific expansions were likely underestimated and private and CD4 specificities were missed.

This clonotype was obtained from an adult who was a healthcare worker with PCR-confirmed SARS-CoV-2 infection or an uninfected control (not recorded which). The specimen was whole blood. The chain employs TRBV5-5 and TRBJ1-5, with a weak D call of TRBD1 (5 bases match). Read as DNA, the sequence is TGTGCCAACAGCTTTCAGGGACAGCCCCAGCATTTT. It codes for CANSFQGQPQHF.